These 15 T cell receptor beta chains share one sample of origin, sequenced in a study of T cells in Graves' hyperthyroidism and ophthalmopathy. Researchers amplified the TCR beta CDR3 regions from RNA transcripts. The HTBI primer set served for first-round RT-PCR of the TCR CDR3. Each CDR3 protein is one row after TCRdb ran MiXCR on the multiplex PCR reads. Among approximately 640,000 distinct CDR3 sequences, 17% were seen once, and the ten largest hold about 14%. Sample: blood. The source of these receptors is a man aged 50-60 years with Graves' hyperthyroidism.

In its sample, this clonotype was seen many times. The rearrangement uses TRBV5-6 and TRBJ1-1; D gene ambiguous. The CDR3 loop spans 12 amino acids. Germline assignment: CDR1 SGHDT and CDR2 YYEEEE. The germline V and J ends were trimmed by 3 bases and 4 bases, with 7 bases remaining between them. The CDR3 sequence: CASSWGSTEAFF. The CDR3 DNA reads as TGTGCCAGCAGCTGGGGTTCCACTGAAGCTTTCTTT.

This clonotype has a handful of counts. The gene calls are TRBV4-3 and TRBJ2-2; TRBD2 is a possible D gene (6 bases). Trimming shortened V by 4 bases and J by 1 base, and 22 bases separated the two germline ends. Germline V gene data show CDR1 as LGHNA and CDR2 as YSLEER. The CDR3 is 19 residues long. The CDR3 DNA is TGCGCCAGCAGCCCCCCCCCGGGAGACAGCCAACTGAACACCGGGGAGCTGTTTTTT. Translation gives CASSPPPGDSQLNTGELFF.

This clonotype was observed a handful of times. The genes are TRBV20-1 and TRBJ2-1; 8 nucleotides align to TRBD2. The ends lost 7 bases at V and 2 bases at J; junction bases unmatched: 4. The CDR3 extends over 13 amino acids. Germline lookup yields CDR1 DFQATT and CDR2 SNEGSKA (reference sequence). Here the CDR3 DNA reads TGCAGTGAGCGGGAGCCCACCTACAATGAGCAGTTCTTC. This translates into CSEREPTYNEQFF.

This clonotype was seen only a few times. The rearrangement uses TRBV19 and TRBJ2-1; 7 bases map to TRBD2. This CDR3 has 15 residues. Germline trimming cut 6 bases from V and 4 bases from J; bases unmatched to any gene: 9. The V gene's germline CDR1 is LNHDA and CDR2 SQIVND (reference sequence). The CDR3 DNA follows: TGTGCCAGTAGCAAACAGCGGGACTTATACAATGAGCAGTTCTTC. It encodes CASSKQRDLYNEQFF.

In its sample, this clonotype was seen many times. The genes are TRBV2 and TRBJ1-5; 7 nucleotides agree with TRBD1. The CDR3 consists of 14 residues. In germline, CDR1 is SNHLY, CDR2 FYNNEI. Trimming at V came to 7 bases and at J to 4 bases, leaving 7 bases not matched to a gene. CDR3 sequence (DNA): TGTGCCAGCAACCTCGGGACAGCAAATCAGCCCCAGCATTTT. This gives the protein CASNLGTANQPQHF.

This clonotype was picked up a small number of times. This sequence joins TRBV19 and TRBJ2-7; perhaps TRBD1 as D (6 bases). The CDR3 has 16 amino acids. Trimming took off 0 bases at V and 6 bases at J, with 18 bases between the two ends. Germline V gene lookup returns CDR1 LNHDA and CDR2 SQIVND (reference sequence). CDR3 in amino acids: CASSIDRWGRSSEQYF. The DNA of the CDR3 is TGTGCCAGTAGTATAGATCGGTGGGGGCGCAGCTCCGAGCAGTACTTC.

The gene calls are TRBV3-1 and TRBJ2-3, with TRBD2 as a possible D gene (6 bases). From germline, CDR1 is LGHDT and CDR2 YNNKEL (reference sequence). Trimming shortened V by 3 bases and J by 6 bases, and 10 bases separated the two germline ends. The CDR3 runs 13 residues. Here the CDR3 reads CASSQGLSDTQYF. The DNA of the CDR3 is TGTGCCAGCAGCCAGGGACTGTCGGATACGCAGTATTTT.

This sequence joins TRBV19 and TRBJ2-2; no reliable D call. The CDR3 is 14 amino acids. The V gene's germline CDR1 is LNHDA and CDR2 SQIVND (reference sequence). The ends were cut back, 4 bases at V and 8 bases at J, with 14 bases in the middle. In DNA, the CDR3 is TGTGCCAGTAGTACGTCGTCACGTACAGGGGAGCTGTTTTTT. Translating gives CASSTSSRTGELFF.

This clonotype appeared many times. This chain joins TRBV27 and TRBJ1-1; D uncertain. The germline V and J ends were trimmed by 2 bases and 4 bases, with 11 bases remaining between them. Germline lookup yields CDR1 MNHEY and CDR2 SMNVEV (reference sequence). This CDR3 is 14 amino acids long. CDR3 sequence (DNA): TGTGCCAGCAGTTTACAGCGGGGTGGCACTGAAGCTTTCTTT. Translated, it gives CASSLQRGGTEAFF.

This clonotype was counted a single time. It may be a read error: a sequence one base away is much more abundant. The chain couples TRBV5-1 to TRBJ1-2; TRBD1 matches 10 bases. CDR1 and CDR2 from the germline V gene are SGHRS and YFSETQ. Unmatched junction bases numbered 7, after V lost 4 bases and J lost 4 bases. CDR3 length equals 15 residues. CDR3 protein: CASSPETGGGYGYTF. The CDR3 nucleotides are TGCGCCAGCAGCCCAGAGACAGGGGGCGGCTATGGCTACACCTTC.

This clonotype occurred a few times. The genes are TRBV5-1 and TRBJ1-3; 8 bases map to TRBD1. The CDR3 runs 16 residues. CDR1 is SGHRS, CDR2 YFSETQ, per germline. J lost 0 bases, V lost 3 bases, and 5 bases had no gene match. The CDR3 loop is CASSSQGQGSGNTIYF. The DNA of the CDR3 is TGCGCCAGCAGCTCCCAAGGACAGGGCTCTGGAAACACCATATATTTT.

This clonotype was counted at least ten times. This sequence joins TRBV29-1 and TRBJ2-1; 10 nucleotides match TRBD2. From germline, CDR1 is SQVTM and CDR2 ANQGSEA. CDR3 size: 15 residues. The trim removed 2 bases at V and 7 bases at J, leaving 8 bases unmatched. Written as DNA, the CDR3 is TGCAGCGTTGAAATAGCGGGAGGAGGTTTAAATGAGCAGTTCTTC. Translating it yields CSVEIAGGGLNEQFF.

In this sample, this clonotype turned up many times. The CDR3 spells CASSLLGGEQYF. In DNA, the CDR3 is TGTGCCAGCAGTTTATTGGGTGGGGAGCAGTACTTC. This chain links TRBV27 with TRBJ2-7, with D hard to call. Trimming took 1 base from V and 7 from J, leaving 8 bases between them. CDR1 is MNHEY and CDR2 is SMNVEV in the germline V gene (reference sequence). The CDR3 extends over 12 amino acids.

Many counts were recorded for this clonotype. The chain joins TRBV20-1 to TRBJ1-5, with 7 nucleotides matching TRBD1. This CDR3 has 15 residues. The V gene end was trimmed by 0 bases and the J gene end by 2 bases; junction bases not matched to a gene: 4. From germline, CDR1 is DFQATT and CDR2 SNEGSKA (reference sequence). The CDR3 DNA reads TGCAGTGCTAGAGATTACCAGGGGGGCAATCAGCCCCAGCATTTT. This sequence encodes CSARDYQGGNQPQHF.

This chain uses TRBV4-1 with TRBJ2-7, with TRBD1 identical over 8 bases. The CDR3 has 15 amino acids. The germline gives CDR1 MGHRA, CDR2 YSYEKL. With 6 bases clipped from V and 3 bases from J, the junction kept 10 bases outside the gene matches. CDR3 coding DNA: TGCGCCAGCAGTCGCTGGGGACAGGAAAACTACGAGCAGTACTTC. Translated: CASSRWGQENYEQYF.